The 5 T cell receptor beta chains below were found in one sample sequenced in a study of type 1 regulatory T cells. TCRdb used MiXCR to reprocess the reads, holding one entry per CDR3 protein. The data show approximately 97,000 distinct CDR3 sequences, with 25% to 40% seen just once and 2% to 2.5% held by the top ten. Sample: CD4+ T cells, either the whole sample or a sorted fraction (not recorded which). Every receptor here comes from a human donor in good health.

Remarks on this clonotype: Relative to the germline gene, one junction end is altered; a read error may explain this. The chain has TRBV29-1 and TRBJ2-1; D gene ambiguous. The CDR3 consists of 10 residues. Per germline, CDR1 SQVTM and CDR2 ANQGSEA. The DNA for the CDR3 is TGCAGCGTTTTTGAAAATGCGCAGTTCTTC. This codes for CSVFENAQFF.

The chain is built from TRBV3-1 and TRBJ2-3; 8 nucleotides line up with TRBD2. CDR3 size: 17 residues. The V segment lost 0 bases and the J segment 5 bases; nucleotides outside the gene matches: 10. The germline CDR1 and CDR2 sequences are LGHDT and YNNKEL (reference sequence). The CDR3, as DNA: TGTGCCAGCAGCCAAGATTCAAACGGGAGGGCCGGAGATACGCAGTATTTT. It specifies CASSQDSNGRAGDTQYF.

This clonotype qualifies as medium-sized. This chain connects TRBV12-3 or TRBV12-4 to TRBJ2-2, with D hard to call. The ends were cut back, 7 bases at V and 3 bases at J, with 9 bases in the middle. This CDR3 region has 13 residues. CDR3 nucleotide sequence: TGTGCCAGCATCCCCTTAGACACCGGGGAGCTGTTTTTT. Translated, it gives CASIPLDTGELFF.

This sequence joins TRBV4-3 and TRBJ2-3; 9 nucleotides match TRBD2. The trim removed 4 bases at V and 4 bases at J, leaving 6 bases unmatched. Looked up from germline, CDR1 is LGHNA and CDR2 is YSLEER. This CDR3 comprises 15 residues. CDR3 region: CASSRRTSVADTQYF. The CDR3, as DNA: TGCGCCAGCAGCCGGCGGACTAGCGTCGCAGATACGCAGTATTTT.

This clonotype was seen more than once but under ten times. The chain joins TRBV12-3 or TRBV12-4 to TRBJ1-2; unclear D gene. V dropped 6 bases and J dropped 2 bases, with 10 bases sitting between them. The CDR3 loop spans 13 amino acids. DNA for the CDR3: TGTGCCAGCAGCCTGGTCGGGAACTATGGCTACACCTTC. Protein product: CASSLVGNYGYTF.